This TCR beta chain emerged from a study of cytomegalovirus exposure and HLA in healthy donors. The table came from immunoSEQ multiplex PCR; TCRdb's copy has only in-frame clones and leaves some out. The profile shows roughly 130,000 clones, over 85% of them singletons. Germline trimming cut 6 bases from V and 2 bases from J; bases unmatched to any gene: 4. Per the germline V gene, CDR1 is LNHDA and CDR2 is SQIVND (reference sequence). This CDR3 spans 13 amino acids. The chain is built from TRBV19 and TRBJ2-7, with 7 nucleotides matching TRBD1. This TCR was sampled from a man aged 30 to 39 in good health and CMV-seronegative. The sample was PBMCs. In DNA form, the CDR3 reads TGTGCCAGTAGACGACAGGGAACCTACGAGCAGTACTTC. Translated, it gives CASRRQGTYEQYF.